The 17 T cell receptor beta chains below come from one sample, sequenced in a study of pediatric ulcerative colitis. The table came from immunoSEQ multiplex PCR; TCRdb's copy has only in-frame clones and leaves some out. The sample shows approximately 17,000 clones, about 80% of them seen only once. One to two pinch biopsies were taken from the rectum during colonoscopy. The sequencing sample was made of gut tissue. The receptors come from a boy younger than 18 who was a control in a study of pediatric ulcerative colitis.

V is TRBV19 and J is TRBJ1-5; D gene ambiguous. This CDR3 is built from 17 residues. The ends were cut back, 2 bases at V and 0 bases at J, with 14 bases in the middle. Per germline, CDR1 LNHDA and CDR2 SQIVND (reference sequence). The CDR3: CASSIRVKGLSNQPQHF. Here the CDR3 DNA reads TGTGCCAGTAGTATACGGGTGAAGGGCCTTAGCAATCAGCCCCAGCATTTT.

The rearrangement joins TRBV19 to TRBJ1-5; 8 bases agree with TRBD1. V was clipped by 6 bases and J by 4 bases; unmatched bases: 5. Germline assignment: CDR1 LNHDA and CDR2 SQIVND (reference sequence). The CDR3 loop spans 14 amino acids. CDR3 DNA: TGTGCCAGTAGCGGACAGGGAGGGAATCAGCCCCAGCATTTT. Protein product: CASSGQGGNQPQHF.

This clone appeared a few times. This sequence joins TRBV5-1 and TRBJ1-2, with D possibly being TRBD1 (6 bases). V was clipped by 0 bases and J by 2 bases, with 17 bases between them. CDR3 size: 17 residues. Germline V gene data show CDR1 as SGHRS and CDR2 as YFSETQ. The CDR3 is CASSLAVTQGLNYGYTF. CDR3 in DNA: TGCGCCAGCAGCTTGGCCGTAACTCAGGGGTTAAACTATGGCTACACCTTC. The full variable domain, completed using reference TRBV5-1 and TRBJ1-2, is KAGVTQTPRYLIKTRGQQVTLSCSPISGHRSVSWYQQTPGQGLQFLFEYFSETQRNKGNFPGRFSGRQFSNSRSEMNVSTLELGDSALYLCASSLAVTQGLNYGYTFGSGTRLTVV.

V usage is TRBV30 and J usage is TRBJ2-4, with a tentative D call TRBD1 (5 bases). V dropped 1 base and J dropped 0 bases, with 13 bases sitting between them. Germline V gene lookup returns CDR1 GTSNPN and CDR2 SVGIG (reference sequence). The CDR3 sequence is 16 residues long. The CDR3 nucleotides are TGTGCCTGGAGTGGGGGCGGACAAATAGCCAAAAACATTCAGTACTTC. This translates into CAWSGGGQIAKNIQYF.

V gene TRBV19 combines with J gene TRBJ2-3; 10 bases agree with TRBD2. Unmatched junction bases numbered 5, after V lost 3 bases and J lost 2 bases. Germline V gives CDR1 LNHDA, CDR2 SQIVND (reference sequence). This CDR3 has 16 amino acids. The CDR3 protein is CASSIGLAETTDTQYF. CDR3 DNA: TGTGCCAGTAGTATCGGACTAGCGGAGACCACAGATACGCAGTATTTT.

The V and J genes are TRBV15 and TRBJ1-4; 12 nucleotides match TRBD1. The V gene's germline CDR1 is LNHNV and CDR2 YYDKDF (reference sequence). V shed 8 bases, J shed 8 bases, and the junction held 9 bases outside the gene matches. This CDR3 contains 15 residues. The CDR3 region has the DNA TGTGCCACCGCGGTGACCGGGACAGGGGGCGAAAAACTGTTTTTT. The encoded protein is CATAVTGTGGEKLFF.

The V gene is TRBV5-4, the J gene TRBJ1-4; 9 positions agree with TRBD1. This CDR3 is built from 16 residues. V shed 4 bases and J 8 bases; nucleotides not matched to a gene: 12. The V gene's germline CDR1 is SGHNT and CDR2 YYREEE (reference sequence). The CDR3 sequence: CASSLSLQGAGEKLFF. The CDR3 bases are TGTGCCAGCAGCCTGTCTCTACAGGGGGCGGGAGAAAAACTGTTTTTT.

The chain is built from TRBV11-2 and TRBJ1-2; TRBD1 might be the D (5 bases). This CDR3 contains 14 residues. Looked up from germline, CDR1 is SGHAT and CDR2 is FQNNGV. The germline V and J ends were trimmed by 3 bases and 4 bases, with 12 bases remaining between them. The chain's CDR3 is CASSLLSDSYGYTF. CDR3 in DNA: TGTGCCAGCAGCTTGTTAAGCGACAGCTATGGCTACACCTTC.

The chain is built from TRBV5-1 and TRBJ1-2, with D perhaps TRBD1 (6 bases). The CDR3 extends over 15 amino acids. Germline CDR1 is SGHRS and CDR2 is YFSETQ. The germline V and J ends were trimmed by 6 bases and 2 bases, with 17 bases remaining between them. The chain's CDR3 is CASNLGERGNYGYTF. The CDR3 DNA reads TGCGCCAGCAACCTTGGTGAGAGGGGGAACTATGGCTACACCTTC.

The CDR3, as DNA: TGTGCCAGCAGTGAAGAACGGGGTGAGCCCCAGCATTTT. It yields the protein CASSEERGEPQHF. The rearrangement links TRBV6-1 to TRBJ1-5, with D unresolved. V was cut by 1 base and J by 8 bases, with 9 bases left in between. CDR3 size: 13 residues. Germline-derived CDR1 and CDR2 are MNHNS and SASEGT.

This sequence joins TRBV18 and TRBJ2-3, with D tentatively TRBD1 or TRBD2 (5 bases each). V lost 5 bases and J lost 0, with 9 bases in between. Germline CDR1 KGHSH, CDR2 LQKENI. CDR3 length: 14 residues. CDR3 residues: CASSYGASTDTQYF. CDR3 in DNA: TGTGCCAGCTCATACGGGGCCAGCACAGATACGCAGTATTTT.

V usage is TRBV7-2 and J usage is TRBJ1-2; TRBD1 might be the D (5 bases). The V end was cut by 1 base, the J end by 8 bases, with 14 bases between. The germline V gene has CDR1 SGHTA and CDR2 FQGNSA. The CDR3 loop spans 14 amino acids. The CDR3 region is CASSLDQGFGGYTF. The CDR3 DNA sequence: TGTGCCAGCAGCTTAGACCAGGGTTTTGGAGGCTACACCTTC.

This clone is medium-sized by share. The chain employs TRBV27 and TRBJ2-5; 7 bases match TRBD1. Unmatched junction bases numbered 8, after V lost 3 bases and J lost 7 bases. This CDR3 region has 14 residues. Germline V gives CDR1 MNHEY, CDR2 SMNVEV (reference sequence). CDR3 protein: CASSFAGGSRTQYF. CDR3 bases: TGTGCCAGCAGTTTCGCAGGGGGTTCTCGGACCCAGTACTTC.

The rearrangement links TRBV13 to TRBJ2-5; 10 positions agree with TRBD2. The CDR3 spans 14 residues. Germline V lookup: CDR1 PRHDT, CDR2 FYEKMQ (reference sequence). V gave up 5 bases and J gave up 4 bases; unmatched junction bases: 4. CDR3 amino acids: CASSLAGEGETQYF. For the CDR3, the DNA is TGTGCCAGCAGCCTAGCGGGAGAGGGAGAGACCCAGTACTTC.

This clone was detected once. This rearrangement joins TRBV27 to TRBJ2-2; TRBD1 aligns across 8 bases. Per germline, CDR1 MNHEY and CDR2 SMNVEV (reference sequence). There are 15 residues in the CDR3. The trim removed 0 bases at V and 6 bases at J, leaving 3 bases unmatched. CDR3 in amino acids: CASSLSGQGSGELFF. The CDR3, as DNA: TGTGCCAGCAGTTTATCCGGACAGGGATCCGGGGAGCTGTTTTTT.

This clone was found once. This chain's CDR3 is CASRQLAGERNIQYF. CDR3 in DNA: TGTGCCAGCAGACAATTAGCGGGAGAGCGGAACATTCAGTACTTC. This chain links TRBV6-1 with TRBJ2-4, with 9 bases fitting TRBD2. This CDR3 has 15 residues. Germline V gene sequence: CDR1 MNHNS, CDR2 SASEGT. The V segment lost 6 bases and the J segment 7 bases; nucleotides outside the gene matches: 10.

This chain links TRBV19 with TRBJ1-1; D is uncertain. Germline CDR1 reads LNHDA; CDR2 reads SQIVND (reference sequence). V lost 9 bases, J lost 3 bases, and 17 bases lay in between. This CDR3 spans 14 amino acids. CDR3 loop: CASADDSIDTEAFF. CDR3 sequence (DNA): TGTGCCAGCGCAGACGATTCGATCGACACTGAAGCTTTCTTT.